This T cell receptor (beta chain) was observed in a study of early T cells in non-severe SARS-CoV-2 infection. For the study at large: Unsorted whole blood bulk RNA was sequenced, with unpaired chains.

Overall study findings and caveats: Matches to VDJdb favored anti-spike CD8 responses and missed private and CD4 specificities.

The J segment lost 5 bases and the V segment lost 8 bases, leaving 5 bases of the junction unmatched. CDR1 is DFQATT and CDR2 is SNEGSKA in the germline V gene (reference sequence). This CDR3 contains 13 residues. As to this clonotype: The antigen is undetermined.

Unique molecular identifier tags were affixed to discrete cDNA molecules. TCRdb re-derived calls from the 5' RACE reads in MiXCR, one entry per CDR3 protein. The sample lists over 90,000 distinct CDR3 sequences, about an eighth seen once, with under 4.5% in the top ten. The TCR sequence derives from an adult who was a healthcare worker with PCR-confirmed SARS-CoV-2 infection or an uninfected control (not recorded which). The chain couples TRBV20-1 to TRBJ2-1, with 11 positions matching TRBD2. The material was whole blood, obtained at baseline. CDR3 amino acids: CSFSGRADNEQFF. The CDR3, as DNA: TGCAGTTTTAGCGGGAGGGCCGACAATGAGCAGTTCTTC.